Presented here are 18 T cell receptor beta chains from one specimen sequenced in a study of T cell changes during pregnancy in multiple sclerosis. Produced via immunoSEQ multiplex PCR; TCRdb's table is partial and in-frame only. The sample includes fewer than 65,000 clones, over 85% seen only once; the top ten take 3.3%. This specimen was peripheral blood, taken in the first trimester of pregnancy. The source is a female donor in good health, enrolled as a control in a pregnancy study.

The CDR3 coding sequence is TGTGCCAGCAGCATCTCCGGGACAGGACGGCAAGAGACCCAGTACTTC. It yields the protein CASSISGTGRQETQYF. This chain links TRBV7-2 with TRBJ2-5, with 8 positions matching TRBD1. The CDR3 loop spans 16 amino acids. Germline CDR1 SGHTA, CDR2 FQGNSA. V shed 5 bases, J shed 2 bases, and the junction held 10 bases outside the gene matches.

This sequence joins TRBV7-2 and TRBJ2-1; TRBD2 agrees at 8 bases. The CDR3 is 16 amino acids. Trimming cost V 5 bases and J 2 bases; bases outside gene matches: 8. Germline CDR1 SGHTA, CDR2 FQGNSA. DNA for the CDR3: TGTGCCAGCAGCCCTCCCGGGGGGGCGACCTACAATGAGCAGTTCTTC. This gives the protein CASSPPGGATYNEQFF.

The chain joins TRBV27 to TRBJ1-5, with 8 bases aligning to TRBD1. With V trimmed by 2 bases and J by 5 bases, 2 bases remained unmatched. Germline-derived CDR1 and CDR2 are MNHEY and SMNVEV (reference sequence). The CDR3 covers 14 residues. The CDR3 nucleotides read TGTGCCAGCAGTTTACAGGGGGCTCATCAGCCCCAGCATTTT. Its translation is CASSLQGAHQPQHF.

The CDR3 nucleotides are TGTGCCAGCTCATCCTTGGACAGATACACCGGGGAGCTGTTTTTT. Encoded protein: CASSSLDRYTGELFF. V is TRBV18 and J is TRBJ2-2, with a weak D call TRBD1 (6 bases). CDR3 size: 15 residues. V lost 5 bases to trimming and J lost 3 bases, with 13 bases between them. Germline V gene data show CDR1 as KGHSH and CDR2 as LQKENI.

The rearrangement links TRBV4-2 to TRBJ1-5, with TRBD1 matching 7 bases. V trimming: 0 bases; J trimming: 3 bases; junction bases outside the gene matches: 5. The germline V gene encodes CDR1 LGHNA and CDR2 YNFKEQ. CDR3 length: 16 residues. In DNA, the CDR3 is TGTGCCAGCAGCCAAGACGACAGGGCGAACAATCAGCCCCAGCATTTT. Protein: CASSQDDRANNQPQHF.

The chain recombines TRBV7-9 with TRBJ2-2; 7 nucleotides match TRBD1. The CDR3 has 17 amino acids. Germline CDR1 SEHNR, CDR2 FQNEAQ (reference sequence). V gave up 5 bases and J gave up 3 bases; unmatched junction bases: 12. CDR3 sequence: CASSRRYRQGDTGELFF. The CDR3, as DNA: TGTGCCAGCAGCCGACGTTATAGACAGGGCGACACCGGGGAGCTGTTTTTT.

This chain links TRBV28 with TRBJ1-4; D is perhaps TRBD1 (5 bases). The germline V and J ends were trimmed by 2 bases and 4 bases, with 11 bases remaining between them. Germline V lookup: CDR1 MDHEN, CDR2 SYDVKM. CDR3 length: 15 amino acids. The CDR3 coding sequence is TGTGCCAGCAGTTTAACCGGGGGAATTAATGAAAAACTGTTTTTT. As protein: CASSLTGGINEKLFF. Drawing the rest from reference TRBV28 and TRBJ1-4, the complete variable domain is DVKVTQSSRYLVKRTGEKVFLECVQDMDHENMFWYRQDPGLGLRLIYFSYDVKMKEKGDIPEGYSVSREKKERFSLILESASTNQTSMYLCASSLTGGINEKLFFGSGTQLSVL.

V usage is TRBV6-5 and J usage is TRBJ2-7; a weak D match, TRBD1 (6 bases). This CDR3 has 14 amino acids. With 7 bases removed from V and 3 bases from J, the gap between germline ends came to 16 bases. Germline V gives CDR1 MNHEY, CDR2 SVGAGI. The CDR3, as DNA: TGTGCCAGCACCCGACAGGCCTCAGGCTACGAGCAGTACTTC. Protein product: CASTRQASGYEQYF.

The chain combines TRBV11-2 with TRBJ1-4, with TRBD1 identical over 9 bases. In germline, CDR1 is SGHAT, CDR2 FQNNGV. The junction had 8 bases not matched to a gene; V was cut back by 5 bases and J by 7 bases. The CDR3 loop spans 15 amino acids. CDR3 in DNA: TGTGCCAGCAGCACCCTCGGACAGGGGAGTGAAAAACTGTTTTTT. As protein: CASSTLGQGSEKLFF.

V and J are TRBV9 and TRBJ2-3; 9 bases align to TRBD2. With V trimmed by 3 bases and J by 2 bases, 4 bases remained unmatched. The germline CDR1 and CDR2 sequences are SGDLS and YYNGEE. The CDR3 totals 15 residues. CDR3 residues: CASSGSGGFTDTQYF. For the CDR3, the DNA is TGTGCCAGCAGCGGGAGCGGGGGGTTCACAGATACGCAGTATTTT.

CDR3 region: CASSHGTGYTDTQYF. The DNA of the CDR3 is TGCGCCAGCAGCCACGGGACAGGGTACACAGATACGCAGTATTTT. The chain uses TRBV4-3 and TRBJ2-3, with TRBD1 matching 9 bases. Germline V gene lookup returns CDR1 LGHNA and CDR2 YSLEER. J gave up 2 bases and V 3 bases, and 3 bases lay outside the gene matches. CDR3 size: 15 residues.

The chain has TRBV7-3 and TRBJ1-1; 8 bases are shared with TRBD1. J lost 5 bases, V lost 5 bases, and 7 bases had no gene match. The CDR3 is 14 amino acids. CDR1 and CDR2 (germline): SGHTA, FQGTGA. This CDR3 is CASSPNGQGTEAFF. CDR3 DNA sequence: TGTGCCAGCAGCCCCAATGGACAGGGAACTGAAGCTTTCTTT.

This chain connects TRBV7-2 to TRBJ1-3; D possibly corresponds to TRBD1 (5 bases). The length of the CDR3 is 16 residues. The germline V gene has CDR1 SGHTA and CDR2 FQGNSA. V shed 5 bases and J shed 2 bases, with 16 bases lying between them. CDR3 loop: CASSRPQGRAGNTIYF. The CDR3 coding sequence is TGTGCCAGCAGCCGTCCGCAGGGTAGGGCTGGAAACACCATATATTTT.

The chain couples TRBV7-9 to TRBJ1-3; D may be TRBD1 (5 bases). The CDR3 spans 14 residues. V was cut by 4 bases and J by 3 bases, with 10 bases left in between. From germline, CDR1 is SEHNR and CDR2 FQNEAQ (reference sequence). CDR3 region: CASSSTTVGNTIYF. CDR3 in DNA: TGTGCCAGCAGCTCGACGACAGTTGGAAACACCATATATTTT.

The chain links TRBV5-1 to TRBJ2-5; TRBD2 agrees at 13 bases. CDR1 SGHRS and CDR2 YFSETQ come from the germline V gene. V lost 3 bases and J lost 4; bases outside the gene matches: 0. This CDR3 has 14 residues. CDR3: CASSWTSGGETQYF. The CDR3 DNA reads as TGCGCCAGCAGCTGGACTAGCGGGGGAGAGACCCAGTACTTC.

The V gene is TRBV15, the J gene TRBJ2-7, with D possibly matching TRBD2 (6 bases). The CDR3 is 13 residues long. Germline V gene sequence: CDR1 LNHNV, CDR2 YYDKDF (reference sequence). Trimming pared 1 base from V and 6 bases from J, leaving 10 bases between. CDR3 residues: CATSRAGAFEQYF. The CDR3 DNA is TGTGCCACCAGCAGAGCGGGAGCGTTCGAGCAGTACTTC.

The CDR3 DNA is TGTGCCAGCAGCAACCGGGACAGAGCATTGTACTTC. Protein: CASSNRDRALYF. The rearrangement joins TRBV7-2 to TRBJ2-7; 7 bases match TRBD1. Per germline, CDR1 SGHTA and CDR2 FQGNSA. Trimming cost V 5 bases and J 12 bases; bases outside gene matches: 10. The CDR3 has 12 residues.

The chain couples TRBV11-2 to TRBJ2-7; TRBD2 matches at 9 bases. Trimming took 1 base from V and 6 from J; bases not matched to a gene: 10. Looked up from germline, CDR1 is SGHAT and CDR2 is FQNNGV. The CDR3 covers 16 residues. The CDR3 nucleotides read TGTGCCAGCAGCTTAGTCTTTAGCGGGACTAGCTCCGAGCAGTACTTC. This codes for CASSLVFSGTSSEQYF.